This T cell receptor beta chain was sequenced in a study of Graves' ophthalmopathy and Graves' hyperthyroidism (dated by TCRdb to 2016 to 2019). Study-wide context: Peripheral blood samples were taken at the time of initial diagnosis, before any treatment was given. To explore V-J signatures that separate ophthalmopathy from hyperthyroidism, a discovery set of about 96 patients was enrolled, consisting of 43 with ophthalmopathy and 55 to 65 with stable hyperthyroidism. The independent validation cohort included about 19 hyperthyroidism patients plus 17 patients who later progressed from hyperthyroidism to ophthalmopathy. In roughly 6 hyperthyroidism patients, T-cell repertoires of thyroid tissue and blood were compared. Following sample collection, hyperthyroidism patients were given methimazole at a starting dose of 30 mg daily, and ophthalmopathy patients were given high-dose intravenous methylprednisolone. In total, 135 blood samples were TCR-sequenced: fewer than 50 ophthalmopathy, some 75 hyperthyroidism and some 17 hyperthyroidism-to-ophthalmopathy patients. The study used TCR beta repertoire signatures to distinguish Graves' ophthalmopathy from Graves' hyperthyroidism and to predict progression to ophthalmopathy.

The CDR3 numbers 13 residues from cysteine through phenylalanine. Only CDR3 DNA remains: 39 bases, in frame from the first base. Between the V and J ends, shortened by 2 bases and 6 bases respectively, the junction contains 11 bases. Ophthalmopathy patients were characterized by moderately to severely active disease, a Clinical Activity Score of at least 3, a NOSPECS grade of at least 4, and a disease duration under 3 months. Patients with other autoimmune diseases, uncontrolled infections, pregnancy or lactation were excluded from the study. Diagnosis was based on clinical symptoms, serum thyroxine, TRAb, thyroid ultrasound and orbital computed tomography. Ficoll-Paque density gradient centrifugation was used to isolate PBMCs from about 9 ml of fresh peripheral blood. Trizol reagent was used to extract the total RNA, and its quality was then checked on an Agilent 2100 Bioanalyzer. Findings and caveats that apply to the study as a whole: No statistical method was used to predetermine the sample size, and group allocation was not hidden from the investigators. In validation, the model predicted ophthalmopathy progression with about 71% sensitivity and roughly 72% specificity; around twelve predicted patients were CT-confirmed with GO in a median of about 7.1 months. In cross-validation, the 13-signature model distinguished ophthalmopathy from stable hyperthyroidism with less than 90% sensitivity and over 81% specificity, while in the test set the corresponding values were about 79% and 69%. Most of the expanded thyroid clonotypes with a frequency above 0.001 were also detected in blood, and it was suggested that the thyroid immune response may be reflected by blood repertoires.

Concerning this clonotype itself: The antigen this receptor binds is unknown. There are no base qualities to consult, and no much larger clone falls within one base.

TCR beta CDR3 regions were amplified from RNA transcripts for repertoire sequencing. The first round of RT-PCR was done with HTBI primers and the Qiagen OneStep RT-PCR kit, and was followed by a second round of multiplex PCR, then size selection and purification. Sequencing of the libraries was carried out on an Illumina HiSeq2000 in paired-end mode with 100 bp reads. As for the original processing: SOAPnuke was used to process the reads, throwing out any read that had adapters, had uncalled bases, had a mean Phred below 15, or lacked an exact constant-primer or identifier match. COPE v1.2.5 was used to merge high-quality paired reads. Each unique nucleotide sequence was treated as a clonotype, and MiTCR v1.1 was used to align the clonotypes to the IMGT TRB V, D and J references. Analysis was restricted to V-J combinations with a frequency above 0.0001, which covered 98% to 99.2% of repertoires. For each V-J combination, a TCR clonal expansion and chaos score was defined as F50 clonal expansion divided by the chaos observed in the TCRdist matrix. Welch's t-statistics and random forest were used to reduce the features to 13 V-J combinations, which were then used as input to a naive Bayes classifier. The similarity between thyroid and blood repertoires was quantified using the Morisita-Horn index. TCRdb trimmed public reads at Q25 via fastp, called clones via MiXCR and kept in-frame beta chains. Records with the same CDR3 protein are collapsed into one entry carrying the most frequent genes and DNA. The V and J calls shown here were made by TCRdb, not taken from the authors' results. The sample data list 650,000 to 900,000 distinct CDR3 sequences, and roughly 40% of these were observed just once. The ten top clones hold less than 55% of the sample.

Sequencing used peripheral blood. The chain couples TRBV12-3 or TRBV12-4 to TRBJ2-7; the D gene identity is not certain. The sequence was collected from an adult man with Graves' ophthalmopathy. The CDR3 region: CASSLCLFCEQYF. Here is the DNA: TGTGCCAGCAGTTTATGTTTGTTCTGCGAGCAGTACTTC.